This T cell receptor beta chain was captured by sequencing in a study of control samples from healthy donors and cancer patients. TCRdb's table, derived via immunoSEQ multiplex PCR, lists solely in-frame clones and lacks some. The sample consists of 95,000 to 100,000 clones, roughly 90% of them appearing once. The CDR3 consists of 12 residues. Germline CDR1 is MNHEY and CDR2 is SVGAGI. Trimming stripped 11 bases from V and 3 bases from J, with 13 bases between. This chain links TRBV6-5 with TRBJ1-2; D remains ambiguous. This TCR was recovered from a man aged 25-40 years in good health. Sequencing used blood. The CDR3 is CAGLGWHYGYTF. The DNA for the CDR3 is TGTGCCGGGTTGGGGTGGCACTATGGCTACACCTTC.